These 21 T cell receptor beta chains were all obtained from the same sample, sequenced in a study of shared clonotypes between healthy human individuals. Positive CCR7 selection of CD45RO-negative cells yielded the naive CD8 cells, and terminally differentiated effector memory CD45RA+ cells were excluded. Some clones are missing from TCRdb's copy, which holds only in-frame ones; the method was immunoSEQ multiplex PCR. The sample consists of hundreds of thousands of clones, 96% of them appearing once. Sequenced input: naive CD8+ T cells sorted from blood. The receptors were gathered from a man in his thirties or forties in good health.

A word on this clone: The junction and the germline gene differ at one end; a read error may be behind it. The V and J genes are TRBV28 and TRBJ2-7; 14 bases match TRBD2. The CDR3 has 16 amino acids. CDR1 is MDHEN and CDR2 is SYDVKM in the germline V gene. The CDR3 region is CASSLGTSGSLSSQSF. The CDR3 DNA is TGTGCCAGCAGTCTAGGGACTAGCGGGAGTTTAAGCTCTCAGAGCTTC.

The chain is built from TRBV7-9 and TRBJ2-1; TRBD2 matches at 14 bases. The trim removed 5 bases at V and 12 bases at J, leaving 9 bases unmatched. CDR3 length equals 15 residues. Germline V gene data show CDR1 as SEHNR and CDR2 as FQNEAQ (reference sequence). CDR3 amino acids: CASSPKTGTSGRQFF. DNA of the CDR3: TGTGCCAGCAGCCCTAAAACCGGGACTAGCGGGAGGCAGTTCTTC.

To note about this clone: Different DNA sequences within this sample yield the same CDR3. V gene TRBV28 combines with J gene TRBJ2-7; no clear D gene. Germline CDR1 is MDHEN and CDR2 is SYDVKM. The CDR3 is 12 amino acids. Trimming removed 6 bases from V and 0 bases from J, with 6 bases in between. The CDR3 is CASSDGSYEQYF. The CDR3 DNA is TGTGCCAGCAGCGACGGCTCCTACGAGCAGTACTTC.

The rearrangement joins TRBV6-1 to TRBJ1-1; D is uncertain. CDR3 size: 12 residues. The germline V gene encodes CDR1 MNHNS and CDR2 SASEGT. Trimming removed 7 bases at V and 1 base at J, with 7 bases between. CDR3 amino acids: CASTVGNTEAFF. CDR3 bases: TGTGCCAGCACCGTGGGGAACACTGAAGCTTTCTTT.

The chain combines TRBV5-4 with TRBJ2-7; 10 bases fit TRBD1. Germline CDR1 and CDR2: SGHNT and YYREEE (reference sequence). The CDR3 extends over 13 amino acids. After removal of 6 bases from V and 5 bases from J, the junction contained 5 bases not matched to a gene. CDR3 bases: TGTGCCAGCACCCCGACAGGGGGCAACGAGCAGTACTTC. Translation gives CASTPTGGNEQYF.

This rearrangement joins TRBV19 to TRBJ2-3; D is ambiguous. The germline gives CDR1 LNHDA, CDR2 SQIVND (reference sequence). The CDR3 has 16 amino acids. Trimming left V 5 bases short and J 1 base short, with 16 bases between. The CDR3 protein is CASSPNTRFGTDTQYF. In DNA form, the CDR3 reads TGTGCCAGTAGTCCTAATACACGGTTTGGCACAGATACGCAGTATTTT. The variable domain in full, with the rest retrieved from reference TRBV19 and TRBJ2-3, is DGGITQSPKYLFRKEGQNVTLSCEQNLNHDAMYWYRQDPGQGLRLIYYSQIVNDFQKGDIAEGYSVSREKKESFPLTVTSAQKNPTAFYLCASSPNTRFGTDTQYFGPGTRLTVL.

The chain uses TRBV11-2 and TRBJ2-7, with D unclear. The CDR3 is 15 amino acids. V was shortened by 2 bases and J by 2 bases, with 13 bases between the two germline ends. The V gene's germline CDR1 is SGHAT and CDR2 FQNNGV. The CDR3 bases are TGTGCCAGCAGCTTAAGAGCGCTCGACACCTACGAGCAGTACTTC. It encodes CASSLRALDTYEQYF.

The rearrangement uses TRBV10-3 and TRBJ2-2, with 10 bases lining up with TRBD2. Germline-derived CDR1 and CDR2 are ENHRY and SYGVKD. The CDR3 totals 15 residues. After removal of 6 bases from V and 2 bases from J, the junction contained 3 bases not matched to a gene. The CDR3 bases are TGTGCCATCAGGGAGCGGGAGGGAAACACCGGGGAGCTGTTTTTT. Residues: CAIREREGNTGELFF.

The CDR3 reads CASSLRAGYTEAFF. The CDR3 DNA reads TGTGCCAGCAGCTTACGCGCGGGGTACACTGAAGCTTTCTTT. The rearrangement uses TRBV7-2 and TRBJ1-1; D gene unclear. CDR3 length equals 14 residues. Per the germline V gene, CDR1 is SGHTA and CDR2 is FQGNSA. Trimming removed 2 bases at V and 3 bases at J, with 10 bases between.

The rearrangement uses TRBV7-6 and TRBJ1-2, with no clear D. CDR1 and CDR2 (germline): SGHVS, FNYEAQ. V was cut by 4 bases and J by 3 bases, with 12 bases left in between. This CDR3 has 14 residues. The CDR3, as DNA: TGTGCCAGCAGCTACGGGGATTGGGACTATGGCTACACCTTC. It yields the protein CASSYGDWDYGYTF.

The chain has TRBV9 and TRBJ2-1; 8 bases line up with TRBD2. V trimming: 0 bases; J trimming: 7 bases; junction bases outside the gene matches: 6. CDR3 length: 15 residues. Germline-derived CDR1 and CDR2 are SGDLS and YYNGEE. CDR3 amino acids: CASSVVAGGRNEQFF. The CDR3 region has the DNA TGTGCCAGCAGCGTAGTGGCGGGAGGTCGTAATGAGCAGTTCTTC.

This chain connects TRBV7-8 to TRBJ1-1; 9 nucleotides match TRBD1. V trimming: 5 bases; J trimming: 0 bases; junction bases outside the gene matches: 7. CDR3 length: 16 amino acids. Germline V CDR1 and CDR2: SGHVS, FQNEAQ. The CDR3, as DNA: TGTGCCAGCAGCGATCGACAGGGGGTTGTGAACACTGAAGCTTTCTTT. This translates into CASSDRQGVVNTEAFF. Full variable domain (outside the CDR3, taken from reference TRBV7-8 and TRBJ1-1): GAGVSQSPRYKVAKRGQDVALRCDPISGHVSLFWYQQALGQGPEFLTYFQNEAQLDKSGLPSDRFFAERPEGSVSTLKIQRTQQEDSAVYLCASSDRQGVVNTEAFFGQGTRLTVV.

The V gene is TRBV27, the J gene TRBJ1-5, with a weak D call TRBD1 (6 bases). CDR1 and CDR2 from the germline V gene are MNHEY and SMNVEV (reference sequence). Trimming stripped 7 bases from V and 4 bases from J, with 17 bases between. This CDR3 comprises 15 residues. CDR3 DNA: TGTGCCAGCAAATTGGGGGGCGGGCAAAATCAGCCCCAGCATTTT. Residues: CASKLGGGQNQPQHF.

The V and J genes are TRBV10-2 and TRBJ2-7; 9 bases align to TRBD1. Germline loops: CDR1 WSHSY, CDR2 SAAADI. V trimming: 7 bases; J trimming: 6 bases; junction bases outside the gene matches: 10. The CDR3 is 14 residues long. The CDR3: CASTGTGRAPEQYF. The CDR3 DNA sequence: TGCGCCAGCACTGGGACAGGGAGGGCGCCCGAGCAGTACTTC.

V is TRBV7-9 and J is TRBJ2-7; D unclear. The CDR3 covers 15 residues. Germline-derived CDR1 and CDR2 are SEHNR and FQNEAQ (reference sequence). V was shortened by 4 bases and J by 2 bases, with 15 bases between the two germline ends. The CDR3: CASSSTPTTPYEQYF. The DNA for the CDR3 is TGTGCCAGCAGCTCGACGCCGACGACCCCCTACGAGCAGTACTTC.

About this clone itself: The same CDR3 can be traced to other DNA sequences in this sample. The chain is built from TRBV29-1 and TRBJ2-1, with 8 bases that match TRBD2. The CDR3 runs to 14 residues. Losses at the gene ends were 6 bases for V and 3 bases for J; bases not matched to a gene: 7. CDR1 is SQVTM and CDR2 is ANQGSEA in the germline V gene. CDR3 loop: CSVGREGLYNEQFF. DNA of the CDR3: TGCAGCGTAGGACGGGAGGGCCTCTACAATGAGCAGTTCTTC.

The genes are TRBV23-1 and TRBJ2-1; D might be TRBD2 (7 bases). TRBV23-1 has ORF status, its function being uncertain. Trimming shortened V by 0 bases and J by 7 bases, and 10 bases separated the two germline ends. This CDR3 spans 14 amino acids. In nucleotides, the CDR3 is TGCGCCAGCAGTCAATCGGGAGGGGGGAATGAGCAGTTCTTC. Protein product: CASSQSGGGNEQFF.

The chain has TRBV7-9 and TRBJ2-2, with D perhaps assigned TRBD1 or TRBD2 (6 bases each). The V gene lost 7 bases and the J gene lost 6 bases, with 15 bases spanning the gap. Germline V gene sequence: CDR1 SEHNR, CDR2 FQNEAQ (reference sequence). The CDR3 covers 14 residues. The CDR3 region has the DNA TGTGCCAGCAAGAAAACGGGGGCAGCCGGGGAGCTGTTTTTT. The encoded protein is CASKKTGAAGELFF.

The chain is built from TRBV6-5 and TRBJ2-7; the match to TRBD1 covers 9 bases. Germline values: CDR1 MNHEY, CDR2 SVGAGI. The junction had 4 bases not matched to a gene; V was cut back by 2 bases and J by 2 bases. This CDR3 is built from 15 residues. The CDR3 sequence is CASSYMGQGPYEQYF. The CDR3, as DNA: TGTGCCAGCAGTTACATGGGACAGGGACCCTACGAGCAGTACTTC.

The rearrangement joins TRBV6-5 to TRBJ1-1, with 12 bases that match TRBD1. The V gene end was trimmed by 4 bases and the J gene end by 4 bases; junction bases not matched to a gene: 7. The CDR3 has 16 residues. Germline-derived CDR1 and CDR2 are MNHEY and SVGAGI. CDR3 sequence reads: CASSSGDRGRGTEAFF. As DNA, the CDR3 is TGTGCCAGCAGTTCAGGGGACAGGGGGCGCGGCACTGAAGCTTTCTTT.

The rearrangement uses TRBV28 and TRBJ2-2; 8 positions agree with TRBD1. CDR3 size: 17 residues. V gave up 2 bases and J gave up 5 bases; unmatched junction bases: 10. Germline-derived CDR1 and CDR2 are MDHEN and SYDVKM. For the CDR3, the DNA is TGTGCCAGCAGTTTAAACCCAGGGGGCAAGGTGACCGGGGAGCTGTTTTTT. This gives the protein CASSLNPGGKVTGELFF.